This T cell receptor (beta chain) comes out of a study of identical twins. This clonotype appeared a few times. Unique molecular identifiers were present on the cDNA, and a universal primer site came from template switching. TCRdb independently ran MiXCR on the 5' RACE reads; one entry per CDR3 protein. The sample lists a few hundred thousand distinct CDR3 sequences, approximately 24% occurring once. The CDR3 has 14 residues. V lost 6 bases and J lost 1, with 11 bases in between. The same data also contributed to another study, on T cells expressing NK-cell markers. Per that paper: The authors sequenced eight donors, of whom seven were HCMV-seropositive and one was seronegative.

The genes are TRBV12-3 or TRBV12-4 and TRBJ2-3; D remains unclear. The sequence came from a woman under 30 in good health. Sequenced: CD4+ T cells sorted from blood. CDR3 in DNA: TGTGCCAGCAGGTACACCTCTGGCACAGATACGCAGTATTTT. Translating it yields CASRYTSGTDTQYF.